This T cell receptor beta chain was documented in a study of T cell responses to AZD1222 COVID-19 vaccine (TCRdb year 2021). Some background on the complete study: A total of 233 trial participants underwent TCR sequencing, of whom roughly 210 had received two doses of AZD1222 and 26 had received two doses of the MenACWY control vaccine. Trial participants were enrolled by age into subgroups of 18-55, 56-69 and 70-plus years, and around 150, 28 and 57 TCR-sequenced participants, respectively, were included in these subgroups. The research as a whole found: Because no day 14 peak-response samples were available, repertoires were characterized only after the peak T cell response. In the small 56-69-year group, the increase in depth fell short of significance, most likely because of low power. The whole spike protein was spanned by vaccine-associated CD4 TCRs, and dominant responses were seen in regions 160-218 and 743-854. Nearly half of unique spike-specific TCRs reportedly recognized epitopes outside regions mutated in the B.1.351 and B.1.1.7 variants. After two AZD1222 doses, spike-specific TCR breadth and depth were significantly higher than at day 0 and than in MenACWY recipients. Participants were mostly white British, with more females than males. The authors suggested clonal diversity may have been underestimated. Conclusions about previously exposed vaccinees are limited because only six or seven AZD1222 recipients were SARS-CoV-2 seropositive at baseline.

V is shortened by 3 bases, J by 1 base, and the region joining them spans 22 bases. The CDR3 contains 19 residues, cysteine and phenylalanine counted. The entry retains the CDR3 DNA only, 57 bases that are in frame from base 1. CDR1 and CDR2 are drawn from the germline V gene (reference sequence): WNHNN, SYGVQD. The CDR3 regions of human TCRbeta chains were subjected to immunosequencing. From the authors' description of their analysis: Repertoire TCRs were matched against a reference library of SARS-CoV-2-specific TCRs generated with the MIRA antigen-specificity platform. Breadth meant the fraction of unique TCRs that were SARS-CoV-2-associated, whereas depth meant the fraction of total T cells that were SARS-CoV-2-associated. Each spike-specific TCR was assigned to its reactive spike region and to a CD4 or CD8 class using the MIRA data. Log10-transformed breadth and depth values were compared by one-way ANOVA with Sidak's multiple comparisons tests. Imported from immuneACCESS, the table was reduced by TCRdb to in-frame sequences with V and J called. These copies leave out some clones; in studies compared against another copy, an unresolved V gene accounts for under half, and the cause of the remainder is not known. V and J calls and clone size come straight from that table; D and trimming were deduced from the DNA. A total of some 80,000 clones appear in this sample, 88% of them only once. The ten largest clones represent approximately 4.7% of the sample.

The time point label, as the study defines it: baseline before first vaccination. Taken with the paper, the label for treatment or condition translates to: meningococcal conjugate vaccine given as trial control. The vaccinee samples were drawn from two UK trials, COV001 and COV002, one of which was a single-blind randomized controlled phase 2/3 trial testing AZD1222 (ChAdOx1 nCoV-19) in healthy adults. For TCRbeta chain sequencing, PBMC samples from trial participants were taken at day 0 and at day 28 after the second dose. Only one count was recorded for this clone. The specificity of this receptor is unknown. No qualities accompany the bases; no much larger clone lies one base away.

The sample consisted of peripheral blood, taken on day 0 of MenACWY control vaccination. The source of this sequence is an adult in good health. The sequence links TRBV10-1 to TRBJ1-5; a weak D assignment points to TRBD1 (6 bases agree). The DNA is TGCGCCAGCAGTGAACCCCAGGCCCTCCAAAGGGGGAGCAATCAGCCCCAGCATTTT. It specifies CASSEPQALQRGSNQPQHF.